The sequence of this TCR beta chain was determined in a study of vaccination and CD4 T cells after COVID-19. CD4+ T cells that had been cultured provided DNA sequenced with the Oncomine TCR Beta short-read assay. TCRdb used MiXCR to reprocess the PCR reads, holding one entry per CDR3 protein. The data contain 15,000 to 20,000 distinct CDR3 sequences, about 40% of them seen just once; the ten biggest clones take up 8.4%. A remark on this clonotype: Its specificity is not known.

This CDR3 comprises 13 residues. Per the germline V gene, CDR1 is SGHDN and CDR2 is FVKESK. V dropped 4 bases and J dropped 5 bases, with 11 bases sitting between them. This sample's treatment: approximately 9-day PBMC culture with coronavirus spike peptide pools or control peptides (ViraFEST assay). Sample: CD4+ T cells from blood, cultured in vitro. The chain employs TRBV14 and TRBJ1-2; no clear D gene. The TCR comes from a human donor who had recovered from COVID-19. The CDR3 here is CASSLHPTYGYTF. The CDR3, as DNA: TGTGCCAGCAGCCTACACCCGACTTATGGCTACACCTTC. The whole variable domain, filled in from reference TRBV14 and TRBJ1-2, reads EAGVTQFPSHSVIEKGQTVTLRCDPISGHDNLYWYRRVMGKEIKFLLHFVKESKQDESGMPNNRFLAERTGGTYSTLKVQPAELEDSGVYFCASSLHPTYGYTFGSGTRLTVV.